A selection of T cell receptor beta chains follows, all from one sample in a study of blood T cell repertoires in COVID-19. Produced via immunoSEQ multiplex PCR; TCRdb's table is partial and in-frame only. The table has some 250,000 clones, 82% seen once. Input material: peripheral blood. These receptors were taken from a woman aged 18 to 35 with acute or convalescent COVID-19. CDR3s include the opening cysteine and the closing phenylalanine or tryptophan. The order of the fields is J gene, clone size, V gene, D gene, CDR3 protein, CDR3 DNA. The D gene is left open where the match is weak. Some rows have no size entry. The others give once, few or many, or a class for an expanded clone.

TRBJ1-1 - TRBV9 TRBD1 CASSALGQGGTEAFF TGTGCCAGCAGCGCCCTAGGACAGGGAGGGACTGAAGCTTTCTTT
TRBJ2-1 few TRBV29-1 TRBD1 CSGIRDSYNEQFF TGCAGCGGGATTCGGGACAGTTACAATGAGCAGTTCTTC
TRBJ2-3 - TRBV5-1 TRBD2 CASSLPGLGGADTQYF TGCGCCAGCAGCTTACCGGGACTAGGTGGTGCAGATACGCAGTATTTT
TRBJ1-1 - TRBV2 - CASSGDWSEAFF TGTGCCAGCAGTGGGGACTGGTCTGAAGCTTTCTTT
TRBJ2-7 - TRBV15 TRBD2 CATSRVGSGTPVGEQYF TGTGCCACCAGCAGAGTTGGGAGCGGGACTCCAGTGGGAGAGCAGTACTTC
TRBJ1-2 once TRBV5-8 - CASSLLQLSFYGYTF TGTGCCAGCAGCTTGTTACAGTTAAGCTTCTATGGCTACACCTTC
TRBJ1-5 - TRBV7-8 - CASSPLDWGGQPQHF TGTGCCAGCAGCCCTCTGGATTGGGGCGGTCAGCCCCAGCATTTT
TRBJ1-3 - TRBV2 - CASSEARQGLSGNTIYF TGTGCCAGCAGTGAAGCTAGGCAGGGTTTATCTGGAAACACCATATATTTT
TRBJ2-3 - TRBV18 TRBD2 CASSRGLAGDDTQYF TGTGCCAGCTCTCGTGGACTAGCGGGAGACGATACGCAGTATTTT
TRBJ2-3 - TRBV13 TRBD2 CASSLVGLAATDTQYF TGTGCCAGCAGCTTAGTTGGGCTAGCGGCCACAGATACGCAGTATTTT